Given below is one T cell receptor beta chain in context. The clone's antigen remains unknown. Base qualities are not provided; no much larger clone lies one nucleotide away. Whole blood was collected in K2EDTA tubes by collaborating institutions according to the institutions' own protocols. For TCRbeta analysis, collaborators shipped samples as frozen whole blood, isolated PBMCs, or DNA extracted from either of those sample types. V loses 2 bases at its end and J loses 5 bases; junction bases beyond the gene matches: 10. Counted from cysteine to phenylalanine, this CDR3 has 16 amino acids. Of all the DNA, just the CDR3 is kept, 48 bases in frame from base 1. CDR1 and CDR2 (ENHRY, SYGVKD) derive from the germline V gene. The sample originates from a study of blood T cell repertoires in COVID-19 (TCRdb year 2020). For context, the study as a whole: Samples from collaborators originated in the United States, Italy and Spain and spanned both the acute and convalescent phases of COVID-19. The prospective study material was composed of cDNA or gDNA derived from T cells, B-cell-depleted T cells, or PBMCs. Deeply sampled blood TCRbeta repertoires from subjects exposed to, actively infected with, or recovered from COVID-19 were included in the dataset. The repertoires were made available in a free public database intended to serve as a resource for research on the immune response to SARS-CoV-2. Samples came from the ongoing ImmuneRACE study (first 160 participants) plus 1,254 subjects from 6 global collaborators. The sample metadata nearly always contained a de-identified subject ID, COVID-19 status, age in years and sex. HLA class I and class II types, where available, came from metadata supplied by the sample provider rather than from assay-based typing.

TCRbeta CDR3 regions were amplified from genomic DNA using the immunoSEQ Assay, a bias-controlled multiplex PCR. As for the authors' bioinformatics: Within the assay, amplification of reference gene primers was used to estimate how many nucleated cells each sample contained. Sequence reads were collapsed and filtered to measure the absolute abundance of every unique TCRbeta CDR3 rearrangement. For each sample, productive Simpson clonality was calculated by taking the square root of Simpson's diversity index across productive rearrangements. TCRdb provides this immuneACCESS table in a form limited to in-frame rearrangements. Some clones are lacking; in checked studies, under half of them reflect an unresolved V gene, and why the rest are absent is not known. For V, J and clone size, that table is used; D and trimming come from the DNA. The sample table contains approximately 83,000 clones; only one count was recorded for around 85% of them. The ten largest make up almost 3.5% of the sample.

Study-wide findings and limitations: The amount of clinical and demographic metadata varied by source and participant and was provided uncurated.

The rearrangement joined TRBV10-3 to TRBJ2-3; TRBD1 agrees with 7 junctional bases. The sequencing sample was made of peripheral blood. The source of this sequence is a man in his fifties or sixties with acute or convalescent COVID-19. The base sequence is TGTGCCATCAGTGAGGAAAAGGGACAGAAAGTAGATACGCAGTATTTT. Its amino acids are CAISEEKGQKVDTQYF.